The next 25 T cell receptor beta chains were all read from a single sample in a study of blood T cell repertoires in COVID-19. The method was immunoSEQ multiplex PCR; TCRdb's version includes in-frame clones alone and lacks a portion of them. In the table there are approximately 100,000 clones, 75% to 85% of which are singletons. Sequencing used peripheral blood. The receptor source for this set is a woman older than 75 with active or convalescent COVID-19.

V usage is TRBV5-5 and J usage is TRBJ2-3; 9 nucleotides align to TRBD1. This CDR3 is built from 15 residues. V lost 1 base and J lost 5; bases outside the gene matches: 5. Germline V gives CDR1 SGHKS, CDR2 YYEKEE (reference sequence). CDR3 DNA: TGTGCCAGCAGCTTGTGGGGACAGGGTCAAGATACGCAGTATTTT. Translating gives CASSLWGQGQDTQYF.

The chain has TRBV28 and TRBJ2-7; 12 bases map to TRBD2. V lost 6 bases, J lost 1 base, and 4 bases stayed unmatched. This CDR3 has 15 residues. The germline gives CDR1 MDHEN, CDR2 SYDVKM. The CDR3 DNA reads TGTGCCAGCAGATTTGGACTAGCGGGGTCCTACGAGCAGTACTTC. Translation gives CASRFGLAGSYEQYF.

The chain links TRBV27 to TRBJ1-1, with 7 bases lining up with TRBD1. This CDR3 is built from 18 residues. V lost 5 bases, J lost 1 base, and 16 bases stayed unmatched. CDR1 MNHEY and CDR2 SMNVEV come from the germline V gene (reference sequence). The chain's CDR3 is CASSPLALGTAPNTEAFF. In DNA, the CDR3 is TGTGCCAGCAGTCCCCTAGCCCTCGGGACAGCTCCGAACACTGAAGCTTTCTTT.

The chain uses TRBV6-6 and TRBJ2-7; 7 bases line up with TRBD1. The CDR3 extends over 14 amino acids. V was clipped by 6 bases and J by 3 bases; unmatched bases: 8. Germline CDR1 MNHNY, CDR2 SVGAGI (reference sequence). CDR3 amino acids: CASRQDRVGYEQYF. The CDR3 coding sequence is TGTGCCAGCAGACAAGACAGGGTAGGCTACGAGCAGTACTTC.

The V call is TRBV6-5, the J call TRBJ1-1, with 9 bases lining up with TRBD1. With 4 bases clipped from V and 3 bases from J, the junction kept 6 bases outside the gene matches. The CDR3 has 15 amino acids. Germline CDR1 is MNHEY and CDR2 is SVGAGI. CDR3: CASSLNRGRDTEAFF. In nucleotides, the CDR3 is TGTGCCAGCAGTTTAAACAGGGGGCGCGACACTGAAGCTTTCTTT.

The rearrangement uses TRBV5-1 and TRBJ2-1; a weak D match, TRBD2 (5 bases). The CDR3 consists of 16 residues. The germline CDR1 and CDR2 sequences are SGHRS and YFSETQ. V was cut by 1 base and J by 4 bases, with 15 bases left in between. The CDR3 loop reads CASSLTAGVGYNEQFF. In DNA, the CDR3 is TGCGCCAGCAGCTTGACAGCCGGGGTGGGATACAATGAGCAGTTCTTC.

V is TRBV5-1 and J is TRBJ1-1; perhaps TRBD1 as D (6 bases). V was cut by 2 bases and J by 1 base, with 12 bases left in between. The CDR3 runs to 15 residues. Germline V gene sequence: CDR1 SGHRS, CDR2 YFSETQ. This chain's CDR3 is CASSFRGPRNTEAFF. CDR3 bases: TGCGCCAGCAGCTTCAGGGGCCCCCGGAACACTGAAGCTTTCTTT.

The V and J genes are TRBV6-5 and TRBJ1-1, with D perhaps TRBD1 (5 bases). The germline V and J ends were trimmed by 0 bases and 4 bases, with 12 bases remaining between them. The germline CDR1 and CDR2 sequences are MNHEY and SVGAGI. This CDR3 has 15 amino acids. CDR3 sequence: CASSYSSLGGTEAFF. The CDR3 DNA follows: TGTGCCAGCAGTTACTCGTCACTGGGGGGCACTGAAGCTTTCTTT.

This clone was found a few times. The rearrangement joins TRBV4-1 to TRBJ1-5, with TRBD1 as a possible D gene (5 bases). CDR1 is MGHRA, CDR2 YSYEKL, per germline. V lost 4 bases, J lost 3 bases, and 10 bases lay in between. CDR3 size: 14 residues. The CDR3 DNA is TGCGCCAGCAGCCTGGGGCCTCTCAATCAGCCCCAGCATTTT. Its protein product is CASSLGPLNQPQHF.

The CDR3 spells CASSSTGPNEQFF. CDR3 sequence (DNA): TGTGCCAGCAGCAGTACAGGGCCTAATGAGCAGTTCTTC. The chain has TRBV5-5 and TRBJ2-1; TRBD1 is a possible D gene (6 bases). V dropped 4 bases and J dropped 7 bases, with 12 bases sitting between them. CDR3 length equals 13 residues. Per germline, CDR1 SGHKS and CDR2 YYEKEE (reference sequence).

This clone was detected only a few times. J is TRBJ1-2 and V is TRBV30; 7 bases fit TRBD1. The CDR3 is made up of 14 amino acids. Trimming cost V 5 bases and J 8 bases; bases outside gene matches: 14. Germline-derived CDR1 and CDR2 are GTSNPN and SVGIG (reference sequence). The CDR3 nucleotides read TGTGCCTGGGGTGGGGACAGCCTTTTTTCAGGCTACACCTTC. It yields the protein CAWGGDSLFSGYTF.

This clone was found once. The rearrangement links TRBV19 to TRBJ2-1; D perhaps matches TRBD2 (6 bases). The ends were cut back, 6 bases at V and 1 base at J, with 13 bases in the middle. The germline V gene has CDR1 LNHDA and CDR2 SQIVND (reference sequence). The CDR3 spans 15 residues. CDR3: CASRAHSGSYNEQFF. CDR3 coding DNA: TGTGCCAGTAGAGCACATAGCGGTTCCTACAATGAGCAGTTCTTC.

This chain connects TRBV2 to TRBJ2-2, with 8 nucleotides matching TRBD1. The CDR3 sequence is 17 residues long. V shed 5 bases, J shed 6 bases, and the junction held 14 bases outside the gene matches. The germline gives CDR1 SNHLY, CDR2 FYNNEI. CDR3 protein: CASSWISGRGRSGELFF. CDR3 in DNA: TGTGCCAGCAGTTGGATCTCCGGCAGGGGGCGCTCCGGGGAGCTGTTTTTT. Full variable domain (rest looked up from reference TRBV2 and TRBJ2-2): EPEVTQTPSHQVTQMGQEVILRCVPISNHLYFYWYRQILGQKVEFLVSFYNNEISEKSEIFDDQFSVERPDGSNFTLKIRSTKLEDSAMYFCASSWISGRGRSGELFFGEGSRLTVL.

This chain uses TRBV27 with TRBJ1-1; a possible D gene is TRBD1 (6 bases). Germline-derived CDR1 and CDR2 are MNHEY and SMNVEV (reference sequence). V was clipped by 0 bases and J by 9 bases, with 14 bases between them. This CDR3 spans 14 amino acids. CDR3 sequence reads: CASSLSARGTKAFF. CDR3 nucleotides: TGTGCCAGCAGTTTATCGGCCAGGGGAACGAAAGCTTTCTTT.

V usage is TRBV30 and J usage is TRBJ2-3, with 7 bases fitting TRBD1. CDR1 GTSNPN and CDR2 SVGIG come from the germline V gene (reference sequence). The CDR3 contains 16 residues. V dropped 5 bases and J dropped 6; count of bases not matched to a gene: 17. CDR3 bases: TGTGCCTGGGATAAAATGGGACAGAGAGAGCGGGATACGCAGTATTTT. Its translation is CAWDKMGQRERDTQYF.

CDR3 loop: CASSRGRGDTQYF. The CDR3 DNA reads TGTGCCAGCAGCCGCGGCCGGGGAGATACGCAGTATTTT. V gene TRBV11-3 combines with J gene TRBJ2-3; D is possibly TRBD2 (5 bases). The CDR3 is 13 residues long. CDR1 and CDR2 from the germline V gene are SGHNT and YENEEA. Trimming left V 5 bases short and J 5 bases short, with 11 bases between. Looking up the rest from reference TRBV11-3 and TRBJ2-3 gives the full variable domain: EAGVVQSPRYKIIEKKQPVAFWCNPISGHNTLYWYLQNLGQGPELLIRYENEEAVDDSQLPKDRFSAERLKGVDSTLKIQPAELGDSAVYLCASSRGRGDTQYFGPGTRLTVL.

The table lists this clone with a count of one. This chain uses TRBV5-6 with TRBJ1-2; D is ambiguous. The CDR3 extends over 15 amino acids. Germline V gives CDR1 SGHDT, CDR2 YYEEEE. Trimming took 4 bases from V and 3 from J, leaving 16 bases between them. CDR3 DNA sequence: TGTGCCAGCAGCCTAGGAGGGATGCCAGACTATGGCTACACCTTC. As protein: CASSLGGMPDYGYTF. Full variable domain (remainder filled in from reference TRBV5-6 and TRBJ1-2): DAGVTQSPTHLIKTRGQQVTLRCSPKSGHDTVSWYQQALGQGPQFIFQYYEEEERQRGNFPDRFSGHQFPNYSSELNVNALLLGDSALYLCASSLGGMPDYGYTFGSGTRLTVV.

The chain employs TRBV18 and TRBJ2-3; TRBD2 matches 9 bases. The CDR3 sequence is 12 residues long. Germline V CDR1 and CDR2: KGHSH, LQKENI. With 0 bases clipped from V and 13 bases from J, the junction kept 2 bases outside the gene matches. The CDR3 protein is CASSPPQREEYF. The CDR3 region has the DNA TGTGCCAGCTCACCACCGCAGCGGGAGGAGTATTTT.

This clone was recorded once. The chain recombines TRBV7-9 with TRBJ2-1; TRBD2 matches 15 bases. Germline V gene sequence: CDR1 SEHNR, CDR2 FQNEAQ (reference sequence). With V trimmed by 6 bases and J by 16 bases, 4 bases remained unmatched. CDR3 length: 12 amino acids. The CDR3 DNA sequence: TGTGCCAGCAGAAGGACTAGCGGGAGGGCCTTCTTC. It yields the protein CASRRTSGRAFF.

The chain joins TRBV6-5 to TRBJ1-3, with D maybe TRBD1 (6 bases). This CDR3 comprises 16 residues. Between the trimmed V and J ends, which lost 0 bases and 2 bases, there was a span of 11 bases. Germline values: CDR1 MNHEY, CDR2 SVGAGI. CDR3 coding DNA: TGTGCCAGCAGTTACTCTTCCCAGGGGCCTGGAAACACCATATATTTT. Encoded protein: CASSYSSQGPGNTIYF.

In the case of this clone: One end of the junction is discordant with germline, which a read error may explain. The rearrangement joins TRBV18 to TRBJ1-1; 8 bases match TRBD1. Germline CDR1 reads KGHSH; CDR2 reads LQKENI. This CDR3 contains 12 residues. The CDR3 region is CASSPGQGALLF. CDR3 DNA: TGTGCCAGCTCACCTGGGCAGGGGGCACTTCTCTTT.

V gene TRBV29-1 combines with J gene TRBJ2-3; perhaps TRBD1 as D (6 bases). The V end lost 6 bases, the J end lost 2 bases, and 30 bases lay between the germline ends. Germline CDR1 SQVTM, CDR2 ANQGSEA. The CDR3 is 19 amino acids. CDR3 DNA: TGCAGCGTCCTCCCTAGGACAGCCTCCGTACGGTCCTTCACAGATACGCAGTATTTT. Residues: CSVLPRTASVRSFTDTQYF.

The chain has TRBV4-1 and TRBJ2-3, with 9 bases aligning to TRBD2. There are 17 residues in the CDR3. The germline CDR1 and CDR2 sequences are MGHRA and YSYEKL. V trimming: 4 bases; J trimming: 1 base; junction bases outside the gene matches: 9. Here the CDR3 DNA reads TGCGCCAGCAGCCGAGGAGGCGGGAGGGTGGGCACAGATACGCAGTATTTT. It yields the protein CASSRGGGRVGTDTQYF.

The chain couples TRBV7-2 to TRBJ1-4; D gene uncertain. Looked up from germline, CDR1 is SGHTA and CDR2 is FQGNSA. The length of the CDR3 is 14 residues. V was trimmed by 2 bases and J by 1 base, leaving 5 bases between them. Here the CDR3 DNA reads TGTGCCAGCAGCTTAACACGAACTAATGAAAAACTGTTTTTT. Its translation: CASSLTRTNEKLFF.

J is TRBJ2-1 and V is TRBV20-1; D possibly corresponds to TRBD2 (5 bases). CDR3 length equals 10 residues. V was pared by 4 bases and J by 12 bases, with 10 bases between. Per the germline V gene, CDR1 is DFQATT and CDR2 is SNEGSKA (reference sequence). CDR3 residues: CSATRAGQFF. The CDR3 nucleotides are TGCAGTGCTACGAGGGCCGGGCAGTTCTTC.